This TCR beta chain was identified during a study of monozygotic twins with inflammatory bowel disease. CDR1 and CDR2 from the germline V gene are SGHVS and FNYEAQ. The CDR3 loop spans 16 amino acids. Study-wide results and limits: By inverse Simpson index, TCRbeta diversity was lower in IBD patients than in healthy co-twins.

Of note for this clonotype: What it binds is unknown.

TCRdb reprocessed the 5' RACE reads and keeps a single row for each CDR3 protein, giving no DNA. The listing records fewer than 550,000 distinct CDR3 sequences. The chain uses TRBV7-6 and TRBJ2-1; TCRdb's assignment of TRBD2 cannot be checked, as there is no DNA. Source material: blood. This TCR came from a human donor with ulcerative colitis or Crohn's disease, or a healthy co-twin of an affected twin (not recorded which). CDR3 sequence: CASSLASGTRGREQFF. Together with reference TRBV7-6 and TRBJ2-1, the CDR3 gives the full variable domain: GAGVSQSPRYKVTKRGQDVALRCDPISGHVSLYWYRQALGQGPEFLTYFNYEAQQDKSGLPNDRFSAERPEGSISTLTIQRTEQRDSAMYRCASSLASGTRGREQFFGPGTRLTVL.